The 18 T cell receptor beta chains below come from one sample, sequenced in a study of T cell responses to AZD1222 COVID-19 vaccine. Measured with immunoSEQ multiplex PCR; TCRdb has only the in-frame clones, and not every one. The data show 80,000 or so clones, about 92% seen once. The sequencing used peripheral blood, collected 28 days after the second AZD1222 dose. All receptors derive from an adult who received the AZD1222 COVID-19 vaccine.

The V gene is TRBV5-1, the J gene TRBJ2-5; TRBD2 agrees at 9 bases. The CDR3 has 15 residues. Germline assignment: CDR1 SGHRS and CDR2 YFSETQ. V was pared by 4 bases and J by 6 bases, with 10 bases of the junction left unmatched. CDR3 DNA: TGCGCCAGCAGCCCGGTCCTAGCGGGGAAAAAGACCCAGTACTTC. Amino acids: CASSPVLAGKKTQYF.

The rearrangement links TRBV11-2 to TRBJ2-7; 9 nucleotides match TRBD2. Germline V gene lookup returns CDR1 SGHAT and CDR2 FQNNGV. V was clipped by 6 bases and J by 2 bases; unmatched bases: 8. The CDR3 length is 15 residues. For the CDR3, the DNA is TGTGCCAGCAGACTGACTAGCGGCTTAACCTACGAGCAGTACTTC. The encoded protein is CASRLTSGLTYEQYF.

The V call is TRBV7-2, the J call TRBJ2-7; possibly TRBD2 for D (6 bases). The CDR3 is made up of 16 amino acids. CDR1 is SGHTA and CDR2 is FQGNSA in the germline V gene. The ends were cut back, 5 bases at V and 7 bases at J, with 24 bases in the middle. CDR3 sequence reads: CASSPGDWRSEREQYF. The DNA for the CDR3 is TGTGCCAGCAGCCCCGGGGACTGGAGGAGTGAGAGAGAGCAGTACTTC.

V and J are TRBV20-1 and TRBJ1-2; weak D call: TRBD1 (6 bases). The CDR3 has 12 residues. The V end was cut by 3 bases, the J end by 5 bases, with 10 bases between. Germline CDR1 DFQATT, CDR2 SNEGSKA (reference sequence). DNA for the CDR3: TGCAGTGCTAGTCGGCAGGGGTATGGCTACACCTTC. As protein: CSASRQGYGYTF.

The rearrangement joins TRBV19 to TRBJ2-5; TRBD2 matches at 9 bases. V shed 5 bases and J 2 bases; nucleotides not matched to a gene: 9. The CDR3 sequence is 16 residues long. Germline V gene data show CDR1 as LNHDA and CDR2 as SQIVND (reference sequence). The CDR3, as DNA: TGTGCCAGTAGTCCGGTTTCTAGCGGGGCTCAAGAGACCCAGTACTTC. This encodes CASSPVSSGAQETQYF.

The chain has TRBV25-1 and TRBJ2-5, with TRBD2 matching over 9 bases. The junction had 6 bases not matched to a gene; V was cut back by 2 bases and J by 5 bases. Per germline, CDR1 MGHDK and CDR2 SYGVNS. The CDR3 sequence is 15 residues long. CDR3 DNA: TGTGCCAGCAGTGAAAGCGGACTAGCGCGGGAGACCCAGTACTTC. Protein product: CASSESGLARETQYF.

V usage is TRBV6-5 and J usage is TRBJ2-1; no clear D. The length of the CDR3 is 15 residues. Germline V lookup: CDR1 MNHEY, CDR2 SVGAGI. V was shortened by 2 bases and J by 0 bases, with 8 bases between the two germline ends. Here the CDR3 reads CASSYLRASYNEQFF. CDR3 bases: TGTGCCAGCAGTTACCTCCGGGCCTCCTACAATGAGCAGTTCTTC.

The chain uses TRBV19 and TRBJ1-3; the D gene is possibly TRBD1 (6 bases). The germline CDR1 and CDR2 sequences are LNHDA and SQIVND (reference sequence). The CDR3 is made up of 13 amino acids. Trimming took 10 bases from V and 2 from J, leaving 12 bases between them. CDR3 protein: CATQRGTGNTIYF. The CDR3 bases are TGTGCCACCCAAAGGGGGACTGGAAACACCATATATTTT.

The chain carries TRBV25-1 and TRBJ2-3, with 9 nucleotides matching TRBD2. The CDR3 covers 17 residues. The ends lost 2 bases at V and 4 bases at J; junction bases unmatched: 10. The germline V gene has CDR1 MGHDK and CDR2 SYGVNS. The CDR3 DNA reads TGTGCCAGCAGTGAACGGGGTAGCGGGAGTGGAGCAGATACGCAGTATTTT. Encoded protein: CASSERGSGSGADTQYF.

The rearrangement uses TRBV9 and TRBJ2-7; possibly TRBD1 for D (5 bases). The CDR3 runs 14 residues. Looked up from germline, CDR1 is SGDLS and CDR2 is YYNGEE. The germline V and J ends were trimmed by 3 bases and 5 bases, with 15 bases remaining between them. CDR3 sequence reads: CASSASPGSHEQYF. CDR3 DNA sequence: TGTGCCAGCAGCGCCAGTCCAGGGTCTCACGAGCAGTACTTC. Full variable domain (rest looked up from reference TRBV9 and TRBJ2-7): DSGVTQTPKHLITATGQRVTLRCSPRSGDLSVYWYQQSLDQGLQFLIQYYNGEERAKGNILERFSAQQFPDLHSELNLSSLELGDSALYFCASSASPGSHEQYFGPGTRLTVT.

This clone was seen only once. This sequence joins TRBV9 and TRBJ2-7, with TRBD1 as a possible D gene (6 bases). Germline loops: CDR1 SGDLS, CDR2 YYNGEE. The V end lost 3 bases, the J end lost 0 bases, and 10 bases lay between the germline ends. The CDR3 is 14 residues long. The CDR3 loop is CASSEEDSSYEQYF. CDR3 DNA: TGTGCCAGCAGCGAAGAGGACAGCTCCTACGAGCAGTACTTC.

The chain joins TRBV30 to TRBJ2-3; 11 nucleotides match TRBD2. The CDR3 has 15 residues. Trimming cost V 0 bases and J 5 bases; bases outside gene matches: 4. CDR1 and CDR2 from the germline V gene are GTSNPN and SVGIG (reference sequence). As DNA, the CDR3 is TGTGCCTGGAGTGTACTAGCGGGAGCGGTAGATACGCAGTATTTT. It is translated as CAWSVLAGAVDTQYF. The whole variable domain, filled in from reference TRBV30 and TRBJ2-3, reads SQTIHQWPATLVQPVGSPLSLECTVEGTSNPNLYWYRQAAGRGLQLLFYSVGIGQISSEVPQNLSASRPQDRQFILSSKKLLLSDSGFYLCAWSVLAGAVDTQYFGPGTRLTVL.

The J gene is TRBJ2-2, the V gene TRBV12-5; D not resolved. The CDR3 is 11 amino acids. V lost 3 bases, J lost 7 bases, and 3 bases lay in between. Germline V gene sequence: CDR1 LGHNT, CDR2 FRNRAP. In nucleotides, the CDR3 is TGTGCTAGTGGTTTTAGCGGGGAGCTGTTTTTT. Amino acid sequence: CASGFSGELFF. The complete variable domain, with remaining parts taken from reference TRBV12-5 and TRBJ2-2, reads DARVTQTPRHKVTEMGQEVTMRCQPILGHNTVFWYRQTMMQGLELLAYFRNRAPLDDSGMPKDRFSAEMPDATLATLKIQPSEPRDSAVYFCASGFSGELFFGEGSRLTVL.

This sequence joins TRBV18 and TRBJ1-3, with D perhaps TRBD1 (5 bases). V was clipped by 4 bases and J by 2 bases, with 18 bases between them. Germline-derived CDR1 and CDR2 are KGHSH and LQKENI. The CDR3 consists of 17 residues. CDR3 in DNA: TGTGCCAGCTCACGGGGGGTAGGCTCCCAGCCTGGAAACACCATATATTTT. Amino acids: CASSRGVGSQPGNTIYF.

The gene calls are TRBV29-1 and TRBJ1-1, with a possible D match to TRBD1 (5 bases). The ends were cut back, 6 bases at V and 6 bases at J, with 26 bases in the middle. Germline V lookup: CDR1 SQVTM, CDR2 ANQGSEA. The CDR3 contains 16 residues. The CDR3 sequence is CSVSGGKGGRGAEAFF. Written as DNA, the CDR3 is TGCAGCGTCTCCGGCGGGAAAGGTGGAAGGGGTGCTGAAGCTTTCTTT. Drawing the rest from reference TRBV29-1 and TRBJ1-1, the complete variable domain is SAVISQKPSRDICQRGTSLTIQCQVDSQVTMMFWYRQQPGQSLTLIATANQGSEATYESGFVIDKFPISRPNLTFSTLTVSNMSPEDSSIYLCSVSGGKGGRGAEAFFGQGTRLTVV.

The rearrangement uses TRBV10-3 and TRBJ2-1; D unclear. Between the trimmed V and J ends, which lost 0 bases and 6 bases, there was a span of 18 bases. Per the germline V gene, CDR1 is ENHRY and CDR2 is SYGVKD. CDR3 length equals 17 residues. Here the CDR3 DNA reads TGTGCCATCAGTGAGTCGCGGACCCCGCCTTTCCCCAATGAGCAGTTCTTC. Its protein product is CAISESRTPPFPNEQFF.

V is TRBV2 and J is TRBJ2-1; maybe TRBD2 (6 bases). This CDR3 has 13 residues. CDR1 and CDR2 (germline): SNHLY, FYNNEI. V was cut by 7 bases and J by 7 bases, with 14 bases left in between. CDR3 sequence reads: CASTPAGKNEQFF. The CDR3 DNA reads as TGTGCCAGCACCCCAGCGGGTAAGAATGAGCAGTTCTTC. The whole variable domain, filled in from reference TRBV2 and TRBJ2-1, reads EPEVTQTPSHQVTQMGQEVILRCVPISNHLYFYWYRQILGQKVEFLVSFYNNEISEKSEIFDDQFSVERPDGSNFTLKIRSTKLEDSAMYFCASTPAGKNEQFFGPGTRLTVL.

The DNA for the CDR3 is TGTGCCAGCAGCGGGACTCGGACTGAAGCTTTCTTT. As protein: CASSGTRTEAFF. J is TRBJ1-1 and V is TRBV27; possibly TRBD1 for D (5 bases). Between the trimmed V and J ends, which lost 6 bases and 5 bases, there was a span of 10 bases. The CDR3 loop spans 12 amino acids. The germline gives CDR1 MNHEY, CDR2 SMNVEV (reference sequence).